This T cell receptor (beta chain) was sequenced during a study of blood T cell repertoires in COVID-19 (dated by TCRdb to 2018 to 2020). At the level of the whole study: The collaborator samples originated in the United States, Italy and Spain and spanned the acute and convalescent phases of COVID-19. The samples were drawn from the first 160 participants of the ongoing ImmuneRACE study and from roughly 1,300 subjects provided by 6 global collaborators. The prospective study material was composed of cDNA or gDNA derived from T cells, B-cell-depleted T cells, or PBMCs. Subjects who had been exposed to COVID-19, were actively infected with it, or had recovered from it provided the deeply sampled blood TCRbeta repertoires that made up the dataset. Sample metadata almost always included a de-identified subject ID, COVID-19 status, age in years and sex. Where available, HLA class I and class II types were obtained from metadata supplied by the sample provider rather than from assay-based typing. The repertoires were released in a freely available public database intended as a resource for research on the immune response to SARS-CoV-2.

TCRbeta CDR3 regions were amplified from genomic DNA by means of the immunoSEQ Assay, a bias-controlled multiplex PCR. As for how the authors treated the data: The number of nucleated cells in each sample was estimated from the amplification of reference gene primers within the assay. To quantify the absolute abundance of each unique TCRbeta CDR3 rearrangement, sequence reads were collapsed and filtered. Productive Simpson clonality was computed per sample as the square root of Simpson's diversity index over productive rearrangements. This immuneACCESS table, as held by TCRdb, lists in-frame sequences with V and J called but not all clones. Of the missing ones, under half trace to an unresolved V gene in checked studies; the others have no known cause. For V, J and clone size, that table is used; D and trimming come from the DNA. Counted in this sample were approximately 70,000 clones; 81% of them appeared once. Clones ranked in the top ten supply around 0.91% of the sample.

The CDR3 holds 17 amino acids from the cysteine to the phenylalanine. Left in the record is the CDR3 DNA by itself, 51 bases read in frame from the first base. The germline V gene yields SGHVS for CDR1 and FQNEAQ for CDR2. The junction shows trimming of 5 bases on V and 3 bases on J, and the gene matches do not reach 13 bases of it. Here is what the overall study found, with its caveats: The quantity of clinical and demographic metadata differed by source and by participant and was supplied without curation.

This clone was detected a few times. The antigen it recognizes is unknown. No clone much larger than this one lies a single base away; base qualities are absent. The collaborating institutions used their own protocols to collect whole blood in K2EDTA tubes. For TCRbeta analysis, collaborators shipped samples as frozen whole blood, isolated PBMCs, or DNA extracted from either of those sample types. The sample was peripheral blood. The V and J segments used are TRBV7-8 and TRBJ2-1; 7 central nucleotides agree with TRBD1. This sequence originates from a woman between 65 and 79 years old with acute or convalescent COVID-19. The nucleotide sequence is TGTGCCAGCAGCCCTGGGTTGAGGGACAGAGACTACAATGAGCAGTTCTTC. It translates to CASSPGLRDRDYNEQFF.